One sample yielded the 8 T cell receptor beta chains listed below, sequenced in a study of shared clonotypes between healthy human individuals. Measured with immunoSEQ multiplex PCR; TCRdb has only the in-frame clones, and not every one. Here the sample spans hundreds of thousands of clones, over 65% being singletons. The sequencing input was memory CD4+ T cells sorted from blood. Indicated subset: CD45RA-negative fraction. The receptors come from a woman aged 25 to 39 in good health.

This clone has only one observation. This chain joins TRBV6-5 and TRBJ2-2; D uncertain. Germline CDR1 is MNHEY and CDR2 is SVGAGI. V gave up 0 bases and J gave up 7 bases, with 9 bases separating them. This CDR3 has 14 residues. CDR3 DNA sequence: TGTGCCAGCAGTTACTCGACCTCGGGCGGGGAGCTGTTTTTT. Translation: CASSYSTSGGELFF.

In the case of this clone: A read error is the likely source, as a far larger clone sits one nucleotide away. The sample carries other DNA sequences with the same CDR3. The rearrangement joins TRBV2 to TRBJ2-7; 7 nucleotides match TRBD1. Germline V lookup: CDR1 SNHLY, CDR2 FYNNEI. This CDR3 spans 14 amino acids. The CDR3 region is CASRAGTASYEQYF. CDR3 nucleotide sequence: TGTGCCAGCAGGGCCGGGACAGCCTCCTATGAGCAGTACTTC.

The V and J genes are TRBV6-1 and TRBJ2-7, with no clear D. CDR3 size: 13 residues. V lost 4 bases to trimming and J lost 0 bases, with 7 bases between them. Germline V gives CDR1 MNHNS, CDR2 SASEGT. In DNA form, the CDR3 reads TGTGCCAGCAGTGTGCTGGGCTCCTACGAGCAGTACTTC. This sequence encodes CASSVLGSYEQYF.

This CDR3 reads CASSLGFGQYF. CDR3 in DNA: TGTGCCAGCAGTTTAGGCTTCGGGCAGTACTTC. The chain joins TRBV28 to TRBJ2-7; D not certain. Germline CDR1 MDHEN, CDR2 SYDVKM. There are 11 residues in the CDR3. Trimming took 2 bases from V and 9 from J, leaving 8 bases between them. Full variable domain (missing parts from reference TRBV28 and TRBJ2-7): DVKVTQSSRYLVKRTGEKVFLECVQDMDHENMFWYRQDPGLGLRLIYFSYDVKMKEKGDIPEGYSVSREKKERFSLILESASTNQTSMYLCASSLGFGQYFGPGTRLTVT.

This clone was seen just once. The chain couples TRBV4-1 to TRBJ2-3, with 8 bases aligning to TRBD1. This CDR3 spans 16 amino acids. Germline CDR1 and CDR2: MGHRA and YSYEKL. J was trimmed by 4 bases and V by 6 bases; bases with no gene match: 12. The DNA for the CDR3 is TGCGCCAGCAGTCGTAACCGGGACAGGTTGTCAGATACGCAGTATTTT. Protein sequence: CASSRNRDRLSDTQYF.

CDR3 sequence reads: CASSPWTSGKYEQYF. The CDR3 bases are TGTGCCAGCAGTCCATGGACTAGCGGGAAATACGAGCAGTACTTC. V is TRBV28 and J is TRBJ2-7; 12 bases map to TRBD2. Germline V gives CDR1 MDHEN, CDR2 SYDVKM. The V gene end was trimmed by 5 bases and the J gene end by 4 bases; junction bases not matched to a gene: 6. The CDR3 covers 15 residues.

This chain joins TRBV10-2 and TRBJ2-3, with unresolved D. Germline CDR1 WSHSY, CDR2 SAAADI. V lost 4 bases to trimming and J lost 0 bases, with 8 bases between them. This CDR3 has 14 amino acids. The CDR3 DNA follows: TGCGCCAGCAGTGGGACCCTAAGCACAGATACGCAGTATTTT. This translates into CASSGTLSTDTQYF.

The rearrangement links TRBV18 to TRBJ2-7; 8 bases agree with TRBD2. CDR1 and CDR2 from the germline V gene are KGHSH and LQKENI. This CDR3 contains 12 residues. Losses at the gene ends were 5 bases for V and 5 bases for J; bases not matched to a gene: 2. In DNA form, the CDR3 reads TGTGCCAGCTCAGTCGGGGGGGACGAGCAGTACTTC. Translated, it gives CASSVGGDEQYF.